The 21 T cell receptor beta chains presented below share a single source sample, sequenced in a study of T cell changes during pregnancy in multiple sclerosis. Generated by immunoSEQ multiplex PCR, the TCRdb table keeps only in-frame clones and is missing some. The profile shows around 29,000 clones, about 92% of them singletons. The sequencing here drew on CD4+ T cells from peripheral blood mononuclear cells, taken in the first trimester of pregnancy. The receptors were sampled from a female donor with multiple sclerosis, enrolled in a pregnancy study.

This clone was seen only once. CDR3 sequence (DNA): TGTAGGAGTTATAGCAATCAGCCCCAGCATTTT. It codes for CRSYSNQPQHF. The chain recombines TRBV30 with TRBJ1-5; D unresolved. Looked up from germline, CDR1 is GTSNPN and CDR2 is SVGIG (reference sequence). The CDR3 extends over 11 amino acids.

The chain uses TRBV28 and TRBJ2-3, with 9 bases identical to TRBD2. The junction had 29 bases not matched to a gene; V was cut back by 6 bases and J by 1 base. The CDR3 totals 23 residues. The V gene's germline CDR1 is MDHEN and CDR2 SYDVKM. The CDR3 spells CASSTQTGLGSLAGTRGTDTQYF. CDR3 bases: TGTGCCAGCAGCACCCAGACGGGTTTAGGTAGTCTAGCGGGGACGCGGGGCACAGATACGCAGTATTTT.

The chain uses TRBV19 and TRBJ2-5, with TRBD2 matching over 15 bases. V lost 4 bases to trimming and J lost 5 bases; unmatched junction nucleotides: 8. The CDR3 is 17 amino acids. Per germline, CDR1 LNHDA and CDR2 SQIVND (reference sequence). The CDR3 sequence is CASSTGLAGGFTETQYF. CDR3 DNA sequence: TGTGCCAGTAGTACGGGACTAGCGGGGGGCTTCACGGAGACCCAGTACTTC. Full variable domain (remainder filled in from reference TRBV19 and TRBJ2-5): DGGITQSPKYLFRKEGQNVTLSCEQNLNHDAMYWYRQDPGQGLRLIYYSQIVNDFQKGDIAEGYSVSREKKESFPLTVTSAQKNPTAFYLCASSTGLAGGFTETQYFGPGTRLLVL.

DNA of the CDR3: TGTGCCAGCAGCCGCTCACAGGGCGGCGACTACGAGCAGTACTTC. It encodes CASSRSQGGDYEQYF. The chain couples TRBV5-4 to TRBJ2-7; TRBD1 is a possible D gene (6 bases). The germline V gene encodes CDR1 SGHNT and CDR2 YYREEE (reference sequence). CDR3 length: 15 residues. Trimming left V 4 bases short and J 3 bases short, with 17 bases between.

V usage is TRBV4-1 and J usage is TRBJ1-5, with TRBD1 matching over 9 bases. In germline, CDR1 is MGHRA, CDR2 YSYEKL. The CDR3 is 18 residues long. J was trimmed by 7 bases and V by 3 bases; bases with no gene match: 16. The CDR3: CASSQTAPGQGARQPQHF. DNA for the CDR3: TGCGCCAGCAGCCAGACCGCCCCGGGACAGGGAGCACGGCAGCCCCAGCATTTT.

V usage is TRBV4-3 and J usage is TRBJ2-3, with 9 bases fitting TRBD2. Germline V gives CDR1 LGHNA, CDR2 YSLEER. V shed 0 bases, J shed 3 bases, and the junction held 7 bases outside the gene matches. The CDR3 covers 17 residues. In DNA form, the CDR3 reads TGCGCCAGCAGCCAAGATACCCCCGCGGGGGGGACAGATACGCAGTATTTT. This gives the protein CASSQDTPAGGTDTQYF.

This clone was seen more than once but under ten times. This chain uses TRBV2 with TRBJ1-6; D not certain. Trimming stripped 5 bases from V and 0 bases from J, with 5 bases between. The CDR3 is 14 residues long. Germline CDR1 SNHLY, CDR2 FYNNEI. The CDR3 DNA sequence: TGTGCCAGCAGTACTAGCTCCTATAATTCACCCCTCCACTTT. Its translation is CASSTSSYNSPLHF.

This chain uses TRBV5-1 with TRBJ2-5, with 10 bases lining up with TRBD2. V was pared by 0 bases and J by 5 bases, with 10 bases of the junction left unmatched. The CDR3 has 17 amino acids. CDR1 and CDR2 from the germline V gene are SGHRS and YFSETQ. The CDR3 DNA reads TGCGCCAGCAGCTTGGGGGCTAGCGGGGGCCCGGGGGAGACCCAGTACTTC. Its protein is CASSLGASGGPGETQYF.

This chain links TRBV5-1 with TRBJ2-2; TRBD2 matches at 9 bases. The ends lost 1 base at V and 0 bases at J; junction bases unmatched: 1. This CDR3 has 16 residues. In germline, CDR1 is SGHRS, CDR2 YFSETQ. The CDR3 nucleotides read TGCGCCAGCAGCTTGACTAGCGGGTCGAACACCGGGGAGCTGTTTTTT. Translating it yields CASSLTSGSNTGELFF. Using reference TRBV5-1 and TRBJ2-2 for the parts outside the CDR3, the full variable domain is KAGVTQTPRYLIKTRGQQVTLSCSPISGHRSVSWYQQTPGQGLQFLFEYFSETQRNKGNFPGRFSGRQFSNSRSEMNVSTLELGDSALYLCASSLTSGSNTGELFFGEGSRLTVL.

Remarks on this clone: The junction and the germline gene differ at one end; a read error may be behind it. The chain links TRBV7-7 to TRBJ2-1, with TRBD2 as a possible D gene (6 bases). The CDR3 spans 13 residues. CDR1 SSHAT and CDR2 FNYEAQ come from the germline V gene (reference sequence). The CDR3 DNA reads as TGTGCTAGCAGCTTAGTTGGGGACTCCCAGCAGTTCTTC. Its translation is CASSLVGDSQQFF.

The V gene is TRBV10-2, the J gene TRBJ1-1; D not certain. The V end was cut by 6 bases, the J end by 0 bases, with 14 bases between. The germline gives CDR1 WSHSY, CDR2 SAAADI. The CDR3 runs 15 residues. This chain's CDR3 is CASRGLALMNTEAFF. CDR3 DNA: TGCGCCAGCAGGGGCCTGGCACTTATGAACACTGAAGCTTTCTTT.

This chain uses TRBV11-2 with TRBJ2-6; possible D gene TRBD1, 6 bases. CDR1 and CDR2 from the germline V gene are SGHAT and FQNNGV. Between the trimmed V and J ends, which lost 4 bases and 0 bases, there was a span of 16 bases. The CDR3 loop spans 18 amino acids. CDR3: CASSYRTATTSGANVLTF. The CDR3 coding sequence is TGTGCCAGCAGCTACCGGACAGCGACGACCTCTGGGGCCAACGTCCTGACTTTC.

This clone came up a few times. This sequence joins TRBV4-3 and TRBJ2-1, with D perhaps matching TRBD2 (5 bases). Germline V gene data show CDR1 as LGHNA and CDR2 as YSLEER. This CDR3 has 15 residues. V was pared by 4 bases and J by 4 bases, with 14 bases between. As DNA, the CDR3 is TGCGCCAGCAGCCCCCTCGGGGTGGGGTACAATGAGCAGTTCTTC. Its protein product is CASSPLGVGYNEQFF.

This chain links TRBV2 with TRBJ1-4; no clear D. The CDR3 consists of 14 residues. The V gene lost 6 bases and the J gene lost 0 bases, with 8 bases spanning the gap. In germline, CDR1 is SNHLY, CDR2 FYNNEI. The CDR3 nucleotides are TGTGCCAGCAGGAGGGAGGCAACTAATGAAAAACTGTTTTTT. Its protein product is CASRREATNEKLFF.

The CDR3 sequence: CASSWDRYTFDFF. The CDR3 region has the DNA TGTGCCAGCAGTTGGGACAGGTATACTTTCGATTTCTTT. The chain couples TRBV6-5 to TRBJ1-1, with 8 bases that match TRBD1. J was trimmed by 13 bases and V by 4 bases; bases with no gene match: 11. This CDR3 has 13 amino acids. Germline CDR1 is MNHEY and CDR2 is SVGAGI.

As regards this clone: Compared with germline, one end of the junction differs, possibly owing to a read error. CDR3 in DNA: TGTGCTAGCAGCTTAGTAAGGGGCAGGGGGCGGGGTGAAAAACTGTTTTTT. Translation: CASSLVRGRGRGEKLFF. This rearrangement joins TRBV7-7 to TRBJ1-4; 8 positions match TRBD1. The CDR3 sequence is 17 residues long. Germline assignment: CDR1 SSHAT and CDR2 FNYEAQ (reference sequence).

This chain connects TRBV5-1 to TRBJ1-1, with D possibly matching TRBD1 (6 bases). The V and J ends lost 3 bases and 1 base respectively, with 10 bases between them. CDR3 length: 14 residues. The germline CDR1 and CDR2 sequences are SGHRS and YFSETQ. The CDR3 DNA reads as TGCGCCAGCAGCTCGAGGGGGGGGAACACTGAAGCTTTCTTT. Residues: CASSSRGGNTEAFF.

The CDR3 protein is CASSPTNGPNTGELFF. CDR3 DNA: TGTGCCAGCAGCCCTACGAACGGTCCGAACACCGGGGAGCTGTTTTTT. This chain connects TRBV11-3 to TRBJ2-2, with unresolved D. V dropped 5 bases and J dropped 0 bases, with 13 bases sitting between them. This CDR3 comprises 16 residues. In germline, CDR1 is SGHNT, CDR2 YENEEA.

This chain uses TRBV30 with TRBJ2-3; D is unclear. Germline CDR1 and CDR2: GTSNPN and SVGIG (reference sequence). The V gene lost 0 bases and the J gene lost 2 bases, with 6 bases spanning the gap. The CDR3 length is 13 residues. CDR3 nucleotides: TGTGCCTGGAGTGTACAGTCCACAGATACGCAGTATTTT. This codes for CAWSVQSTDTQYF.

The genes are TRBV18 and TRBJ1-1, with a weak D call TRBD1 (6 bases). CDR3 length: 17 residues. Deletions cut 2 bases from V and 3 bases from J, with 19 bases between. CDR1 and CDR2 from the germline V gene are KGHSH and LQKENI. CDR3: CASSPFSSGGGDTEAFF. CDR3 bases: TGTGCCAGCTCACCATTCTCCTCGGGGGGCGGGGACACTGAAGCTTTCTTT.

V usage is TRBV30 and J usage is TRBJ1-4; 7 nucleotides match TRBD1. This CDR3 region has 14 residues. V was clipped by 1 base and J by 10 bases; unmatched bases: 9. Germline lookup yields CDR1 GTSNPN and CDR2 SVGIG (reference sequence). CDR3 bases: TGTGCCTGGAGTGAAAGGGGGCAGATAGGAAAACTGTTTTTT. Protein: CAWSERGQIGKLFF.